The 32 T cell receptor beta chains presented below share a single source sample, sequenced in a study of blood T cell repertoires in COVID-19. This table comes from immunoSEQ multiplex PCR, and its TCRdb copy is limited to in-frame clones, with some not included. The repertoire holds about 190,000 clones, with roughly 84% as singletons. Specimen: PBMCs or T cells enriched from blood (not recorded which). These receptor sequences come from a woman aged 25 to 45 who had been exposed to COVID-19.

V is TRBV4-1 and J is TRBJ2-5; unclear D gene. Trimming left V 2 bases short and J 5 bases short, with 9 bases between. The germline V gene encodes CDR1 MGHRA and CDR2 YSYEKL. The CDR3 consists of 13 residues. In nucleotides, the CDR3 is TGCGCCAGCAGCCAACGACTTGGGGAGACCCAGTACTTC. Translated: CASSQRLGETQYF.

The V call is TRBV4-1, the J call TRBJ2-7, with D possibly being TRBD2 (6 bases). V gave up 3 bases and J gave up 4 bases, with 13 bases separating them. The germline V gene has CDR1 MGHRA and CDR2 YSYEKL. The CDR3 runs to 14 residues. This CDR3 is CASSHPGTAYEQYF. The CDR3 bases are TGCGCCAGCAGCCATCCGGGGACTGCTTACGAGCAGTACTTC.

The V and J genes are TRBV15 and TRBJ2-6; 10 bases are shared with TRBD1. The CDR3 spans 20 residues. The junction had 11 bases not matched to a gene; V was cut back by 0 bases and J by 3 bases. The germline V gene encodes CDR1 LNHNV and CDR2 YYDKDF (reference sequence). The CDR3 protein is CATSRDGDRGLSGGANVLTF. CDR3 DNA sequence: TGTGCCACCAGCAGAGATGGCGACAGGGGGCTCTCCGGTGGGGCCAACGTCCTGACTTTC.

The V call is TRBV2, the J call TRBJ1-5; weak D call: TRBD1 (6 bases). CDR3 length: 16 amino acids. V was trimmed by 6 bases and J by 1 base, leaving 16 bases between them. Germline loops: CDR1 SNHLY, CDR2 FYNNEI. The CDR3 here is CASRSSPGVSNQPQHF. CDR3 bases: TGTGCCAGCAGATCTAGCCCAGGGGTGAGCAATCAGCCCCAGCATTTT.

This CDR3 reads CASSRQGYNEKLFF. The CDR3 DNA is TGTGCCAGCAGCCGACAGGGGTATAATGAAAAACTGTTTTTT. V gene TRBV28 combines with J gene TRBJ1-4; 8 bases line up with TRBD1. This CDR3 is 14 amino acids long. Germline trimming cut 6 bases from V and 4 bases from J; bases unmatched to any gene: 4. Germline CDR1 and CDR2: MDHEN and SYDVKM.

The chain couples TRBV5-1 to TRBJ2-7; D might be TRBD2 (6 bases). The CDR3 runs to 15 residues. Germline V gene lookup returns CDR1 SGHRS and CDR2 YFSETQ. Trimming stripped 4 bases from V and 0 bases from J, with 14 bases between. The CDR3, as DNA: TGCGCCAGCAGCCAGGGACTGCAAACCTCCTACGAGCAGTACTTC. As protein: CASSQGLQTSYEQYF.

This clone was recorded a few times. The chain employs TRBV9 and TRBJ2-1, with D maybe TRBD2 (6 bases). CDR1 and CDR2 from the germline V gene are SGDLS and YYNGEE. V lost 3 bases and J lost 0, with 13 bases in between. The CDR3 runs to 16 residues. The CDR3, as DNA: TGTGCCAGCAGCGCGGGGGACCGAAGCTCCTACAATGAGCAGTTCTTC. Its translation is CASSAGDRSSYNEQFF.

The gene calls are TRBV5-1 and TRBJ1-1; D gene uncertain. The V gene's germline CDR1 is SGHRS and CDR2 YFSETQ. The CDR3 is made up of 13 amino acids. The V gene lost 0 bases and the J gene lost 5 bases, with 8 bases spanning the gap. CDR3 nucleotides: TGCGCCAGCAGCTTGGAAACCGGTACTGAAGCTTTCTTT. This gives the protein CASSLETGTEAFF.

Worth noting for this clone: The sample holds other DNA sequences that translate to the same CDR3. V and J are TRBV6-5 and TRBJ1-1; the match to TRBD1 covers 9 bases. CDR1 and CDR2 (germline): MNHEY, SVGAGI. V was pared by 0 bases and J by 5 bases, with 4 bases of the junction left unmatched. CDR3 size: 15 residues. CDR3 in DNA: TGTGCCAGCAGTTACTCGACAGGGGGAAGAACTGAAGCTTTCTTT. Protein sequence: CASSYSTGGRTEAFF.

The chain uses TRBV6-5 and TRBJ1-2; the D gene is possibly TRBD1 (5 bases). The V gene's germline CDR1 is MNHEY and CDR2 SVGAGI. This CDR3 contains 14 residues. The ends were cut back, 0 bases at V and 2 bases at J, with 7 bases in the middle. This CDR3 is CASSYSGLNYGYTF. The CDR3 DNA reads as TGTGCCAGCAGTTACTCGGGGCTAAACTATGGCTACACCTTC.

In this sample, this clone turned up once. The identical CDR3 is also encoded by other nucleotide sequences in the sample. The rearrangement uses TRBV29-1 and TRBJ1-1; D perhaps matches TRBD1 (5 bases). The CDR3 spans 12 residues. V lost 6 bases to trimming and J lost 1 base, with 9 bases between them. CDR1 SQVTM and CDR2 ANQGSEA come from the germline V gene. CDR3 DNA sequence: TGCAGCGTCGGTAGGGGGAACACTGAAGCTTTCTTT. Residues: CSVGRGNTEAFF. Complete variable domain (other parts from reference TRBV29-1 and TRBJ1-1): SAVISQKPSRDICQRGTSLTIQCQVDSQVTMMFWYRQQPGQSLTLIATANQGSEATYESGFVIDKFPISRPNLTFSTLTVSNMSPEDSSIYLCSVGRGNTEAFFGQGTRLTVV.

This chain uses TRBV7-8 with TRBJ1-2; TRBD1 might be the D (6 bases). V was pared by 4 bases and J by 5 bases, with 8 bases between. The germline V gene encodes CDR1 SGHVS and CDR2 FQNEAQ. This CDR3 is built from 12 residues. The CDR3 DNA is TGTGCCAGCAGCTCAACAGGGTATGGCTACACCTTC. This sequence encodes CASSSTGYGYTF.

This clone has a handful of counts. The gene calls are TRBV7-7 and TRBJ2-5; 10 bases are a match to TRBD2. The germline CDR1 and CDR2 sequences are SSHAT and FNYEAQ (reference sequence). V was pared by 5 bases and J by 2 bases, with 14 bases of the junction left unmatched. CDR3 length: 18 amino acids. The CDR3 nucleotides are TGTGCCAGCAGCACCCGAGCGGGGGGGCCGAGGGGGCAAGAGACCCAGTACTTC. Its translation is CASSTRAGGPRGQETQYF.

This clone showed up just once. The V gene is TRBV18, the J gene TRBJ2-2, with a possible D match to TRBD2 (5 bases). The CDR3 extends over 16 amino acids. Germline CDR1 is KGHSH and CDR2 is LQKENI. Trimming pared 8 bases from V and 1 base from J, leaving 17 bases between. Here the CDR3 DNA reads TGTGCCAGCCAGGCTGGGGAGAAACTGAACACCGGGGAGCTGTTTTTT. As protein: CASQAGEKLNTGELFF.

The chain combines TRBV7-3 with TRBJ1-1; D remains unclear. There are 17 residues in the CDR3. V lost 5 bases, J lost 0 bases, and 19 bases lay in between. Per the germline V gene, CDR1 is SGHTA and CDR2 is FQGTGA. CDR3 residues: CASSRTSAGGMNTEAFF. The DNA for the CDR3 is TGTGCCAGCAGCAGGACCTCGGCGGGAGGCATGAACACTGAAGCTTTCTTT.

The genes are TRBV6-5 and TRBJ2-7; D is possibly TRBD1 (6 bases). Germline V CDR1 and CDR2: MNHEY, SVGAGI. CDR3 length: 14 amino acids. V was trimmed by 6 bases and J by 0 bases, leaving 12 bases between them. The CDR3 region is CASRRTVTSYEQYF. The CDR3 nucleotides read TGTGCCAGCAGGAGGACAGTTACCTCCTACGAGCAGTACTTC.

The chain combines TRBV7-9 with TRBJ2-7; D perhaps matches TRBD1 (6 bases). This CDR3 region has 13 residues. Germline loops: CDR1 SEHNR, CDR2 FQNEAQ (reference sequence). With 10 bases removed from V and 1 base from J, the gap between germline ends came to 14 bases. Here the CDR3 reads CATVGAKSYEQYF. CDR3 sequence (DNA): TGTGCCACCGTGGGGGCCAAGTCCTACGAGCAGTACTTC.

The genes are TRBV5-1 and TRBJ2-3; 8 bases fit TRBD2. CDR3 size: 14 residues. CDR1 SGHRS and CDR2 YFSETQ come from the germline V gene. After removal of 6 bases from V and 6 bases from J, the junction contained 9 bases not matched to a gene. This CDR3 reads CASTSRGGGDTQYF. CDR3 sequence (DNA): TGCGCCAGCACCTCCCGGGGGGGCGGCGATACGCAGTATTTT.

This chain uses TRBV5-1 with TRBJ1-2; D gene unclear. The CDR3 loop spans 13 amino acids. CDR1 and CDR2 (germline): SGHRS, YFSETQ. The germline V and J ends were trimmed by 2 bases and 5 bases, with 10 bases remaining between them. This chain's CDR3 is CASSFVPLYGYTF. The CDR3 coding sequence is TGCGCCAGCAGCTTTGTCCCCCTATATGGCTACACCTTC.

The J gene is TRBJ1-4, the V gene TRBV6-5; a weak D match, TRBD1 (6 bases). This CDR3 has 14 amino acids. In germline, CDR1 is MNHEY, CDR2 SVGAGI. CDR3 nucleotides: TGTGCAGGACAGCGGGGAGGAGATAATGAAAAACTGTTTTTT. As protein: CAGQRGGDNEKLFF.

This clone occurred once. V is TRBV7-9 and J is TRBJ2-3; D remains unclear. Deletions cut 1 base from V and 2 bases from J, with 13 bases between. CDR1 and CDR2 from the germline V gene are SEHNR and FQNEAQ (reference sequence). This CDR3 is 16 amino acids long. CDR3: CASSLGGKKNTDTQYF. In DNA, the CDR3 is TGTGCCAGCAGCTTAGGTGGCAAGAAAAACACAGATACGCAGTATTTT.

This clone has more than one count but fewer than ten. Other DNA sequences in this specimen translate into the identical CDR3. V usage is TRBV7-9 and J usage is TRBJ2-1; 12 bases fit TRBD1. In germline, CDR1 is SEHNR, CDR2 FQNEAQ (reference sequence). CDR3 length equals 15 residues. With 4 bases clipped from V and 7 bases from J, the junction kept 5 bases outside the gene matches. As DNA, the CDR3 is TGTGCCAGCAGCTGGGGACAGGGGGCTGGAAATGAGCAGTTCTTC. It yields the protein CASSWGQGAGNEQFF.

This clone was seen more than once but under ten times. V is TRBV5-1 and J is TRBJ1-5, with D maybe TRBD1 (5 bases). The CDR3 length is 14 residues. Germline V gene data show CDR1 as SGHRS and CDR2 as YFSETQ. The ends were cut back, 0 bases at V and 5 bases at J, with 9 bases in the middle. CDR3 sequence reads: CASSLGGPDQPQHF. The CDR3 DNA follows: TGCGCCAGCAGCTTGGGGGGCCCCGATCAGCCCCAGCATTTT.

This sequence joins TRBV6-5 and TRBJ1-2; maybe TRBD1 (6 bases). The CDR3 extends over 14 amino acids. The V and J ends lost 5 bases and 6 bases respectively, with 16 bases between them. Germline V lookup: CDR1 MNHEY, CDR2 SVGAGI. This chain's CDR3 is CASSRLQGLDGYTF. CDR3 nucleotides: TGTGCCAGCAGTCGTCTACAGGGTTTAGATGGCTACACCTTC.

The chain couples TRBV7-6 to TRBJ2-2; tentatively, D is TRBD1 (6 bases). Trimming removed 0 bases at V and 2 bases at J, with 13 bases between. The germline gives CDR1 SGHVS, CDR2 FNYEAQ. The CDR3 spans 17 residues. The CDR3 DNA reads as TGTGCCAGCAGCTTAGCGCAAAGGACAGTAAACACCGGGGAGCTGTTTTTT. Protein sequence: CASSLAQRTVNTGELFF.

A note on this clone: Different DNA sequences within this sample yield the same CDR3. The CDR3 protein is CASSAGTGVYEQYF. CDR3 DNA: TGTGCCAGCAGCGCCGGGACAGGGGTCTACGAGCAGTACTTC. The chain employs TRBV9 and TRBJ2-7; 10 bases line up with TRBD1. CDR3 length equals 14 residues. Trimming removed 3 bases from V and 3 bases from J; junction bases left unmatched: 3. In germline, CDR1 is SGDLS, CDR2 YYNGEE.

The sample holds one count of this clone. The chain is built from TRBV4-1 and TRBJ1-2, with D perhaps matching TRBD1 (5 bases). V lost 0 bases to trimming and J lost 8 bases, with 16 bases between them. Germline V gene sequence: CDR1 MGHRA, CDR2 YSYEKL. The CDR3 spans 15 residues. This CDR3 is CASSQEGQGYGGYTF. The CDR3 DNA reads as TGCGCCAGCAGCCAAGAGGGCCAGGGTTACGGGGGCTACACCTTC.

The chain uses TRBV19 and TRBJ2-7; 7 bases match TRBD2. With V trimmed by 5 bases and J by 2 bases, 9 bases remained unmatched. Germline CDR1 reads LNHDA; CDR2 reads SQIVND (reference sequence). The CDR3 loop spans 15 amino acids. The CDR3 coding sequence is TGTGCCAGTAGTCCCAGCGGGGACCCTACCTACGAGCAGTACTTC. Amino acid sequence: CASSPSGDPTYEQYF.

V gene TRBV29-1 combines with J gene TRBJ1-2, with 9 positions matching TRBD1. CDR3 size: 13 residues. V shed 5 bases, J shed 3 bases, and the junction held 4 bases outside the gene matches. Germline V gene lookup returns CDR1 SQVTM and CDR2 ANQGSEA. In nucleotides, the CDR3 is TGCAGCGTTCGGGACAGGGTGGACTATGGCTACACCTTC. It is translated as CSVRDRVDYGYTF.

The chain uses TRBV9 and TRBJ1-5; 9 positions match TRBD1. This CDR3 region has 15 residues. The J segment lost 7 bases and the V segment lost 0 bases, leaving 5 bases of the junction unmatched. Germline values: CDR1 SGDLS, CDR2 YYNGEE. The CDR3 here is CASSVEGTGIQPQHF. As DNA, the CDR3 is TGTGCCAGCAGCGTAGAAGGGACAGGGATCCAGCCCCAGCATTTT.

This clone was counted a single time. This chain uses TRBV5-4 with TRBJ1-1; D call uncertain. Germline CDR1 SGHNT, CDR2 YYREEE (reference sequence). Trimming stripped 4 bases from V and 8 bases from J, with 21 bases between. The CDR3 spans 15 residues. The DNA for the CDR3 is TGTGCCAGCAGCATGGAAGGTCCGGGAATAGGCGAAGCTTTCTTT. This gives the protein CASSMEGPGIGEAFF.

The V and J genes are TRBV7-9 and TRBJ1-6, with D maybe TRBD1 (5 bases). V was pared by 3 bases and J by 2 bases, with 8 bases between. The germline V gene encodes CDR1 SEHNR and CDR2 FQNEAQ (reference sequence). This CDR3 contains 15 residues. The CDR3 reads CASSLRDAYNSPLHF. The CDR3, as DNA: TGTGCCAGCAGCTTGCGGGACGCCTATAATTCACCCCTCCACTTT.